A selection of T cell receptor beta chains follows, all from one sample in a study of human CD8 memory T cell subsets. TCRdb re-called the 5' RACE reads, yielding one record per CDR3 amino acid sequence without DNA. The sample yields fewer than 7,500 distinct CDR3 sequences, of which the top ten take up about a fifth. The source material was CD8+ T cells from PBMCs. The receptors come from a human donor in good health. The CDR3 runs from the conserved cysteine through the conserved F or W. Size is omitted from some rows. Given values are once, few, many or a class for expanded clones.

V: TRBV15
size: NA
J: TRBJ2-3
CDR3: CATSSSGGTTSFGDTQYF

V: TRBV7-6
size: medium-sized
J: TRBJ2-2
CDR3: CASSYSAGEGIGELFF

V: TRBV19
size: NA
J: TRBJ2-1
CDR3: CASSIDQQGYNEQFF

V: TRBV12-3/TRBV12-4
size: NA
J: TRBJ2-2
CDR3: CASFPQGMGGELFF

V: TRBV6-5
size: NA
J: TRBJ2-7
CDR3: CASSYFPGSYEQYF

V: TRBV7-2
size: NA
J: TRBJ2-7
CDR3: CASSASGGSSYEQYF

V: TRBV28
size: NA
J: TRBJ2-7
CDR3: CASSLLPGSYSSYEQYF

V: TRBV29-1
size: NA
J: TRBJ2-1
CDR3: CSVVASGRWDEQFF

V: TRBV12-3/TRBV12-4
size: NA
J: TRBJ2-1
CDR3: CASSLSHPDNEQFF

V: TRBV15
size: NA
J: TRBJ2-7
CDR3: CATSEGLSYEQYF